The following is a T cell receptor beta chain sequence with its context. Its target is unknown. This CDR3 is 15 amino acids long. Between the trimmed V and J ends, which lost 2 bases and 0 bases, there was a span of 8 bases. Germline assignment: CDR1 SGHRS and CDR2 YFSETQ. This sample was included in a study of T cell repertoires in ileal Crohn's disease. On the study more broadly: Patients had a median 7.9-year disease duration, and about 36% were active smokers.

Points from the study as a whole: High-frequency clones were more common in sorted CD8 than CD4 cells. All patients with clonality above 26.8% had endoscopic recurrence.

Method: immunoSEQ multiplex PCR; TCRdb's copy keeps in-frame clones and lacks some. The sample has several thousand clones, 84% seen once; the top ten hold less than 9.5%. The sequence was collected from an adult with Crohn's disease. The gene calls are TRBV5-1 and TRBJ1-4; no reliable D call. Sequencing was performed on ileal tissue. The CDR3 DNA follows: TGCGCCAGCAGCTTATCGGGAACAACTAATGAAAAACTGTTTTTT. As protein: CASSLSGTTNEKLFF.